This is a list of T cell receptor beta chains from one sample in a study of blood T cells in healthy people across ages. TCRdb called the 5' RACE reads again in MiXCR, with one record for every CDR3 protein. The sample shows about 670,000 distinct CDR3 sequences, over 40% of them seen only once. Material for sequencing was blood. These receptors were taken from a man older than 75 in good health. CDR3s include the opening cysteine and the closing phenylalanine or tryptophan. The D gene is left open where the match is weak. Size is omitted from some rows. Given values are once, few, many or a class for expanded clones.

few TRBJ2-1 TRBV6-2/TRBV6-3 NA CASSFSVGPGEQFF TGTGCCAGCAGTTTTTCTGTGGGGCCGGGTGAGCAGTTCTTC
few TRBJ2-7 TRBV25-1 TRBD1 CASSETGQILSYEQYF TGTGCCAGCAGTGAGACGGGACAGATCCTCTCCTACGAGCAGTACTTC
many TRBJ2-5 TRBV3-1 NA CASNAWGESQETQYF TGTGCCAGCAACGCTTGGGGGGAGTCACAAGAGACCCAGTACTTC
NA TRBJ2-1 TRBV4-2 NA CASSQELGYHEQFF TGTGCCAGCAGCCAAGAATTGGGGTATCATGAGCAGTTCTTC
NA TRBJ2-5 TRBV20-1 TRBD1 CSARERRQGETQYF TGCAGTGCTAGAGAAAGGCGACAGGGAGAGACCCAGTACTTC
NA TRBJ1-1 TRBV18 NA CASSQQTRIANTEAFF TGTGCCAGCTCACAACAAACCCGGATAGCTAACACTGAAGCTTTCTTT
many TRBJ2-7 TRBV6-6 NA CASSVPGLHNYEQYF TGTGCCAGCAGTGTCCCGGGACTGCACAACTACGAGCAGTACTTC
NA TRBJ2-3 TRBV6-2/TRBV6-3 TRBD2 CASSRGLARDTQYF TGTGCCAGCAGCCGGGGACTAGCGAGAGATACGCAGTATTTT
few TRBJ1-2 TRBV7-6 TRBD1 CASSSRRSTGTVNGYTF TGTGCCAGCAGCTCCCGGCGGTCGACAGGGACGGTTAATGGCTACACCTTC
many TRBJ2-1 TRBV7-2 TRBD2 CASSPRLAASSYNEQFF TGTGCCAGCAGCCCGCGACTAGCGGCAAGCTCCTACAATGAGCAGTTCTTC
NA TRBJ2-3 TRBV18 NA CASSLTTQASVTQYF TGTGCCAGCTCACTTACGACACAGGCCTCAGTTACGCAGTATTTT
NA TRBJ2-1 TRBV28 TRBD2 CASSFAGTSSSYNEQFF TGTGCCAGCAGTTTTGCCGGGACTAGCAGCTCCTACAATGAGCAGTTCTTC
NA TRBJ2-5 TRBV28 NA CASTPDRVNAYETQYF TGTGCCAGCACCCCGGACCGGGTTAATGCCTACGAGACCCAGTACTTC
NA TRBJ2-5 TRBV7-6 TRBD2 CASSLWEGTSMGTQYF TGTGCCAGCAGCTTATGGGAGGGGACTAGTATGGGGACCCAGTACTTC
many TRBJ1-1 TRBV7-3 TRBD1 CASRGQGEIVNTEAFF TGTGCCAGCAGGGGACAGGGGGAAATAGTGAACACTGAAGCTTTCTTT